The 29 T cell receptor beta chains reported below all come from one sample, sequenced in a study of T cells in narcolepsy. TCRdb keeps only in-frame clones here, not all; method: immunoSEQ multiplex PCR. The sample lists roughly 20,000 clones, around 83% occurring once. Material for sequencing was memory (CD45RA-) CD4+ T cells from blood. These receptors were collected from a human donor in good health.

V gene TRBV30 combines with J gene TRBJ1-2; D is unresolved. With 2 bases removed from V and 2 bases from J, the gap between germline ends came to 21 bases. CDR1 is GTSNPN and CDR2 is SVGIG in the germline V gene (reference sequence). The CDR3 runs 17 residues. This CDR3 reads CAWSLPNWGRDNYGYTF. The DNA for the CDR3 is TGTGCCTGGAGTCTCCCCAACTGGGGTAGAGACAACTATGGCTACACCTTC.

The chain combines TRBV5-4 with TRBJ2-7; 7 positions agree with TRBD2. CDR3 size: 15 residues. The junction had 11 bases not matched to a gene; V was cut back by 5 bases and J by 3 bases. Germline V gene sequence: CDR1 SGHNT, CDR2 YYREEE (reference sequence). DNA for the CDR3: TGTGCCAGCAGGGCCACGCCGACTAGCTACTACGAGCAGTACTTC. It yields the protein CASRATPTSYYEQYF. The full variable domain, rest sourced from reference TRBV5-4 and TRBJ2-7, is ETGVTQSPTHLIKTRGQQVTLRCSSQSGHNTVSWYQQALGQGPQFIFQYYREEENGRGNFPPRFSGLQFPNYSSELNVNALELDDSALYLCASRATPTSYYEQYFGPGTRLTVT.

The rearrangement joins TRBV19 to TRBJ1-4, with D perhaps matching TRBD1 (5 bases). CDR3 length: 15 amino acids. Germline values: CDR1 LNHDA, CDR2 SQIVND (reference sequence). With 7 bases removed from V and 6 bases from J, the gap between germline ends came to 18 bases. The CDR3 loop is CASTPRLGADEKLFF. Written as DNA, the CDR3 is TGTGCCAGTACCCCCCGCCTTGGGGCGGATGAAAAACTGTTTTTT.

CDR3 in DNA: TGTGCCAGCAGTTTATCGGGGGCACTCTCCTACGAGCAGTACTTC. Residues: CASSLSGALSYEQYF. The genes are TRBV27 and TRBJ2-5, with D tentatively TRBD1 (6 bases). The J call may not be correct, given that the DNA end is closer to TRBJ2-7. Germline lookup yields CDR1 MNHEY and CDR2 SMNVEV (reference sequence). CDR3 length equals 15 residues.

The chain has TRBV29-1 and TRBJ2-5; the D gene is possibly TRBD2 (6 bases). This CDR3 has 13 amino acids. The germline gives CDR1 SQVTM, CDR2 ANQGSEA. With 7 bases removed from V and 0 bases from J, the gap between germline ends came to 12 bases. CDR3 sequence reads: CSAWWRDQETQYF. CDR3 DNA sequence: TGCAGCGCCTGGTGGAGGGACCAAGAGACCCAGTACTTC.

This chain joins TRBV2 and TRBJ2-1; D possibly matches TRBD1 or TRBD2 (6 bases each). The CDR3 is 12 amino acids. CDR1 SNHLY and CDR2 FYNNEI come from the germline V gene. V gave up 11 bases and J gave up 4 bases, with 12 bases separating them. The CDR3 reads CAATGAYNEQFF. As DNA, the CDR3 is TGTGCCGCCACGGGGGCGTACAATGAGCAGTTCTTC.

The chain uses TRBV2 and TRBJ1-3; D remains unclear. CDR3 length: 13 residues. The V end lost 4 bases, the J end lost 7 bases, and 11 bases lay between the germline ends. Germline loops: CDR1 SNHLY, CDR2 FYNNEI. The CDR3 sequence: CASSAGRGNTIYF. CDR3 coding DNA: TGTGCCAGCAGTGCCGGGCGAGGGAACACCATATATTTT.

Notes on this clone: Additional DNA sequences in this sample encode the identical CDR3. The chain is built from TRBV4-2 and TRBJ1-4; D not certain. Germline V gene lookup returns CDR1 LGHNA and CDR2 YNFKEQ. CDR3 length: 14 residues. V was clipped by 4 bases and J by 8 bases, with 14 bases between them. CDR3 coding DNA: TGTGCCAGCAGCCTTAAGGGAGGTGGCGAAAAACTGTTTTTT. The encoded protein is CASSLKGGGEKLFF.

As concerns this clone: Other DNA sequences in this sample translate to the same CDR3. The chain is built from TRBV19 and TRBJ2-3, with 8 nucleotides matching TRBD2. Per the germline V gene, CDR1 is LNHDA and CDR2 is SQIVND (reference sequence). V shed 5 bases and J 6 bases; nucleotides not matched to a gene: 7. The CDR3 is 14 residues long. In DNA, the CDR3 is TGTGCCAGTAGTTTCGGCGGGGGGCGGGATACGCAGTATTTT. Translating it yields CASSFGGGRDTQYF.

The chain carries TRBV19 and TRBJ2-1; D is unclear. This CDR3 has 15 residues. V lost 7 bases, J lost 6 bases, and 19 bases lay in between. Germline V gene data show CDR1 as LNHDA and CDR2 as SQIVND (reference sequence). This chain's CDR3 is CASTSSPASPNEQFF. The DNA of the CDR3 is TGTGCCAGTACTTCCTCCCCCGCGTCCCCCAATGAGCAGTTCTTC.

This clone was seen once. The rearrangement joins TRBV5-1 to TRBJ2-7; the D gene is possibly TRBD1 (7 bases). V was clipped by 4 bases and J by 3 bases, with 26 bases between them. The CDR3 has 18 amino acids. Germline V gene data show CDR1 as SGHRS and CDR2 as YFSETQ. CDR3 DNA sequence: TGCGCCAGCAGCGAATACCCGACACGGGGGCAGGGGGGCTACGAGCAGTACTTC. Protein sequence: CASSEYPTRGQGGYEQYF.

The V and J genes are TRBV28 and TRBJ1-1, with D tentatively TRBD1 (6 bases). Germline V gene data show CDR1 as MDHEN and CDR2 as SYDVKM. This CDR3 has 15 amino acids. Trimming took 7 bases from V and 4 from J, leaving 19 bases between them. The CDR3 loop reads CASIGRGRGSTEAFF. In DNA, the CDR3 is TGTGCCAGCATAGGCAGGGGTCGGGGGAGCACTGAAGCTTTCTTT.

This clone was counted a single time. V usage is TRBV30 and J usage is TRBJ2-6; D perhaps matches TRBD2 (5 bases). The germline gives CDR1 GTSNPN, CDR2 SVGIG (reference sequence). V was shortened by 3 bases and J by 1 base, with 19 bases between the two germline ends. The length of the CDR3 is 18 residues. This CDR3 reads CAWRQPGKGKSGANVLTF. The CDR3 DNA sequence: TGTGCCTGGAGACAACCCGGGAAAGGAAAATCTGGGGCCAACGTCCTGACTTTC.

The V gene is TRBV4-3, the J gene TRBJ1-1, with D possibly matching TRBD1 (5 bases). The CDR3 covers 15 residues. The germline CDR1 and CDR2 sequences are LGHNA and YSLEER. Deletions cut 0 bases from V and 11 bases from J, with 19 bases between. CDR3 amino acids: CASSQDRDSRAWAFF. CDR3 nucleotides: TGCGCCAGCAGCCAAGATAGGGACTCTAGGGCGTGGGCTTTCTTT.

The chain links TRBV5-5 to TRBJ1-1; D call uncertain. CDR3 length: 11 residues. Germline values: CDR1 SGHKS, CDR2 YYEKEE (reference sequence). With 4 bases removed from V and 2 bases from J, the gap between germline ends came to 3 bases. This CDR3 reads CASSQNTEAFF. The CDR3 nucleotides are TGTGCCAGCAGCCAAAACACTGAAGCTTTCTTT.

The rearrangement uses TRBV29-1 and TRBJ2-2; D perhaps matches TRBD2 (7 bases). Germline V gene lookup returns CDR1 SQVTM and CDR2 ANQGSEA. The CDR3 totals 14 residues. Trimming removed 4 bases from V and 2 bases from J, with 11 bases in between. CDR3 region: CSVGWGGNTGELFF. Here the CDR3 DNA reads TGCAGCGTTGGATGGGGGGGCAACACCGGGGAGCTGTTTTTT.

This clone was observed a handful of times. The chain employs TRBV3-1 (or the pseudogene TRBV3-2) and TRBJ1-1; D is unclear. Germline V lookup: CDR1 LGHDT, CDR2 YNNKEL (reference sequence). The CDR3 covers 8 residues. Trimming shortened V by 1 base and J by 12 bases, and 0 bases separated the two germline ends. The CDR3 here is CASSQAFF. DNA for the CDR3: TGTGCCAGCAGCCAAGCTTTCTTT.

This clone was observed once. CDR3 sequence: CASSTRDRGNTEAFF. CDR3 nucleotides: TGTGCCAGCAGCACGAGAGACAGGGGAAACACTGAAGCTTTCTTT. This sequence joins TRBV7-8 and TRBJ1-1, with TRBD1 identical over 8 bases. CDR1 SGHVS and CDR2 FQNEAQ come from the germline V gene. Trimming at V came to 5 bases and at J to 2 bases, leaving 7 bases not matched to a gene. The CDR3 runs 15 residues.

The rearrangement links TRBV29-1 to TRBJ2-5; perhaps TRBD1 as D (5 bases). Trimming removed 3 bases from V and 5 bases from J, with 13 bases in between. The CDR3 has 13 residues. Germline CDR1 reads SQVTM; CDR2 reads ANQGSEA. The CDR3 DNA sequence: TGCAGCGTTGACAGGGCGGCCCTCGAGACCCAGTACTTC. Encoded protein: CSVDRAALETQYF.

This clone appeared a single time. This CDR3 is also generated by other DNA sequences in the sample. V and J are TRBV7-9 and TRBJ1-3; D is ambiguous. This CDR3 region has 13 residues. Germline assignment: CDR1 SEHNR and CDR2 FQNEAQ (reference sequence). V was clipped by 5 bases and J by 2 bases, with 7 bases between them. The CDR3 is CASSETAGNTIYF. CDR3 nucleotide sequence: TGTGCCAGCAGCGAGACGGCTGGAAACACCATATATTTT.

The chain recombines TRBV18 with TRBJ1-2; no clear D. Germline CDR1 KGHSH, CDR2 LQKENI. The ends were cut back, 3 bases at V and 8 bases at J, with 16 bases in the middle. This CDR3 contains 14 residues. CDR3 amino acids: CASSPSGWKIGYTF. CDR3 coding DNA: TGTGCCAGCTCACCCAGCGGCTGGAAGATCGGCTACACCTTC.

V is TRBV6-4 and J is TRBJ2-3; D gene uncertain. This CDR3 comprises 14 residues. Trimming cost V 4 bases and J 2 bases, with 10 bases left between them. The germline gives CDR1 MRHNA, CDR2 SNTAGT. The CDR3 here is CASSARLPTDTQYF. Written as DNA, the CDR3 is TGTGCCAGCAGTGCACGACTTCCCACAGATACGCAGTATTTT.

The chain employs TRBV5-1 and TRBJ2-7; no reliable D call. This CDR3 has 13 amino acids. Trimming left V 1 base short and J 3 bases short, with 8 bases between. Germline V gene sequence: CDR1 SGHRS, CDR2 YFSETQ. CDR3 in amino acids: CASSLQAGYEQYF. CDR3 nucleotide sequence: TGCGCCAGCAGCTTGCAAGCTGGCTACGAGCAGTACTTC.

This clone was counted between two and nine times. The chain recombines TRBV7-3 with TRBJ1-1, with D unresolved. From germline, CDR1 is SGHTA and CDR2 FQGTGA. With 5 bases removed from V and 5 bases from J, the gap between germline ends came to 12 bases. The CDR3 covers 13 residues. In nucleotides, the CDR3 is TGTGCCAGCAGCCGTGACGAAGGGACTGAAGCTTTCTTT. The encoded protein is CASSRDEGTEAFF.

The chain joins TRBV7-8 to TRBJ1-5; no clear D gene. The germline V gene has CDR1 SGHVS and CDR2 FQNEAQ. This CDR3 region has 15 residues. Trimming cost V 3 bases and J 3 bases, with 12 bases left between them. CDR3 DNA: TGTGCCAGCAGCTTCGCCGACAACACCAATCAGCCCCAGCATTTT. This gives the protein CASSFADNTNQPQHF.

V and J are TRBV14 and TRBJ2-3; D remains ambiguous. The germline V gene has CDR1 SGHDN and CDR2 FVKESK. The CDR3 contains 15 residues. Trimming left V 2 bases short and J 2 bases short, with 11 bases between. The CDR3 region has the DNA TGTGCCAGCAGCCAAAGGCTAGGCCTCACAGATACGCAGTATTTT. This sequence encodes CASSQRLGLTDTQYF.

Of note for this clone: In the same sample, other DNA sequences code for this CDR3. This chain links TRBV29-1 with TRBJ1-1; 7 nucleotides align to TRBD1. CDR1 SQVTM and CDR2 ANQGSEA come from the germline V gene. The CDR3 covers 15 residues. V shed 6 bases and J 0 bases; nucleotides not matched to a gene: 10. The CDR3 here is CSVAGGWGMNTEAFF. In nucleotides, the CDR3 is TGCAGCGTAGCAGGGGGATGGGGCATGAACACTGAAGCTTTCTTT.

Written as DNA, the CDR3 is TGTGCCAGCAGCCAAGGTCCGCCCGGAAACTATGGCTACACCTTC. Amino acids: CASSQGPPGNYGYTF. The V call is TRBV4-2, the J call TRBJ1-2; no firm D call. V was clipped by 1 base and J by 2 bases, with 11 bases between them. The CDR3 consists of 15 residues. From germline, CDR1 is LGHNA and CDR2 YNFKEQ.

In this sample, this clone turned up once. The genes are TRBV20-1 and TRBJ2-5; D is ambiguous. V shed 7 bases and J shed 7 bases, with 7 bases lying between them. Germline V CDR1 and CDR2: DFQATT, SNEGSKA (reference sequence). This CDR3 contains 9 residues. CDR3 sequence reads: CSVKGTQYF. The CDR3 DNA follows: TGCAGTGTGAAAGGGACCCAGTACTTC.